This T cell receptor (beta chain) was documented in a study of CD8 T cells in ankylosing spondylitis (dated by TCRdb to the late 2010s). Context from the whole study: To find TCR variants linked to disease, the study profiled T cell receptor beta repertoires in ankylosing spondylitis patients and healthy donors. The full study cohort comprised 20 to 30 ankylosing spondylitis patients and approximately 100 healthy donors. Samples of peripheral blood were taken, and for ankylosing spondylitis patients, synovial fluid was collected as well.

CDR1 and CDR2 (SGDLS, YYNGEE) derive from the germline V gene. The germline ends are 17 bases apart after V is trimmed by 4 bases and J by 2 bases. From cysteine to phenylalanine, the CDR3 is 16 amino acids long. Left in the record is the CDR3 DNA by itself, 48 bases read in frame from the first base. Sequencing took place on an Illumina HiSeq 2500. TCR beta libraries were prepared by quantitative 5'-RACE with molecular barcodes. As for how the authors treated the data: A new computational method, built on a probabilistic model of VDJ rearrangement, was used to identify disease-linked TCR variants. TCRdb handled the public reads itself, with Q25 trimming in fastp and clone calling in MiXCR, and kept productive beta chains. Here each entry gathers all rows of one CDR3 protein and keeps the most common genes and DNA. V and J calls and clone size were set by TCRdb, not the authors. A total of a few hundred thousand distinct CDR3 sequences appear in this sample, 8% of them only once. The biggest ten clones account for more than 14% of the sample.

Here is what the overall study found, with its caveats: The disease-linked clones had a CD8+ phenotype and were found at relatively low frequencies in peripheral blood. A TCR beta motif of several highly homologous amino acid variants appeared characteristic of blood from ankylosing spondylitis patients. The disease-linked clones were reported as significantly enriched in matched synovial fluid samples from ankylosing spondylitis patients. Some of the motif variants had been reported before in the synovial fluid and blood of reactive arthritis patients, a finding that suggests common disease-initiation mechanisms.

Turning to this clonotype: Its cognate antigen has yet to be identified. It has no much larger one-base neighbor in the sample; base qualities were not kept.

The receptor chain draws on TRBV9 and TRBJ2-3; the D call is tentative, TRBD1 or TRBD2, as each matches 6 bases. The sequence derives from a male donor with ankylosing spondylitis. Sequenced: blood, either unsorted or a sorted T cell fraction (not recorded which). The nucleotides are TGTGCCAGCAGCCCCCTGGGGGGCGGATACACAGATACGCAGTATTTT. The translation is CASSPLGGGYTDTQYF.